A selection of T cell receptor beta chains follows, all from one sample in a study of shared clonotypes between healthy human individuals. Produced via immunoSEQ multiplex PCR; TCRdb's table is partial and in-frame only. The sample lists roughly 2 million clones, approximately 94% occurring once. The sequenced material came from naive CD8+ T cells sorted from blood. These receptors were collected from a man between 18 and 35 years old in good health. Each CDR3 is given with its conserved first and last residue. D genes are given only for firm matches. Expanded clones get a size class; other rows say once, few or many, or leave the size out.

clone size | J gene | V gene | D gene | CDR3 DNA | CDR3 protein
NA | TRBJ1-1 | TRBV6-5 | NA | TGTGCCAGCAGTTACTCAGAGGGGGGGACTGAAGCTTTCTTT | CASSYSEGGTEAFF
NA | TRBJ2-2 | TRBV7-8 | TRBD2 | TGTGCCAGCAGCCCGAGACTAGCGGGAGGGAACACCGGGGAGCTGTTTTTT | CASSPRLAGGNTGELFF
NA | TRBJ2-3 | TRBV7-2 | NA | TGTGCCAGCAGCTCCCTCCCAAATATTAACACAGATACGCAGTATTTT | CASSSLPNINTDTQYF
NA | TRBJ2-5 | TRBV5-1 | TRBD1 | TGCGCCAGCAGCTCAGTGACAGGGGGCTCGCAAGAGACCCAGTACTTC | CASSSVTGGSQETQYF
NA | TRBJ2-2 | TRBV7-9 | NA | TGTGCCATCCGGACCGGGGAGCTGTTTTTT | CAIRTGELFF
NA | TRBJ2-7 | TRBV2 | NA | TGTGCCAGTCGGCTTCGTAGCTCCTACGAGCAGTACTTC | CASRLRSSYEQYF
NA | TRBJ2-3 | TRBV27 | NA | TGTGCCAGTAAGGGTTTGGGAGATACGCAGTATTTT | CASKGLGDTQYF
once | TRBJ2-2 | TRBV10-3 | TRBD1 | TGTGCCATCAGAGAGGACAGGGGTACCGGGGAGCTGTTTTTT | CAIREDRGTGELFF
NA | TRBJ2-1 | TRBV11-3 | NA | TGTGCCAGCAGCTTAACCAGGGACAATGAGCAGTTCTTC | CASSLTRDNEQFF
NA | TRBJ1-5 | TRBV27 | NA | TGTGCCAGCAGTCCGTACGGGTATAGCAATCAGCCCCAGCATTTT | CASSPYGYSNQPQHF
NA | TRBJ2-1 | TRBV27 | NA | TGTGCCAGCAGCTGGGACCCTTACAATGAGCAGTTCTTC | CASSWDPYNEQFF
NA | TRBJ2-1 | TRBV7-9 | NA | TGTGCCAGCAGCTTAGCGACTCGGGAGAATGAGCAGTTCTTC | CASSLATRENEQFF
NA | TRBJ1-1 | TRBV27 | NA | TGTGCCAGCAGTTCGCTAGACTCACCTCCTGGGTCTTTCTTT | CASSSLDSPPGSFF
NA | TRBJ2-3 | TRBV7-6 | NA | TGTGCCAGCAGCTTCGTCCAGGGAGATACGCAGTATTTT | CASSFVQGDTQYF
few | TRBJ1-2 | TRBV7-9 | TRBD1 | TGTGCCAGCAGCTTGGGGACAGACTACAATGGCTACACCTTC | CASSLGTDYNGYTF
once | TRBJ2-7 | TRBV7-9 | TRBD1 | TGTGCCAGCAGCCCCCGAGAGGGACAGGGTTTCTACGAGCAGTACTTC | CASSPREGQGFYEQYF
NA | TRBJ2-3 | TRBV9 | TRBD1 | TGTGCCAGCAGCGCCTCCGGGACAGCTACAGATACGCAGTATTTT | CASSASGTATDTQYF
NA | TRBJ2-1 | TRBV2 | TRBD2 | TGTGCCAGCAGTTGGACTAGCGGGGGTCCCTACAATGAGCAGTTCTTC | CASSWTSGGPYNEQFF
NA | TRBJ2-5 | TRBV2 | TRBD2 | TGTGCCAGCGGCGGGGGGGAAGAGACCCAGTACTTC | CASGGGEETQYF
NA | TRBJ1-1 | TRBV7-8 | TRBD1 | TGTGCCAGCAGCTTGACTTCCGGGACAGTAACGGCTGAAGCTTTCTTT | CASSLTSGTVTAEAFF
NA | TRBJ1-4 | TRBV5-1 | NA | TGCGCCAGCAGCATAAACGCACCTAACGGTGAAAAACTGTTTTTT | CASSINAPNGEKLFF
NA | TRBJ2-1 | TRBV5-1 | NA | TGCGCCAGCAGCTTACGGGGGCGAGAGCAGTTCTTC | CASSLRGREQFF
NA | TRBJ2-5 | TRBV6-1 | NA | TGTGCCAGCAGTGTGGACGGACAAGAGACCCAGTACTTC | CASSVDGQETQYF
NA | TRBJ2-7 | TRBV9 | TRBD2 | TGTGCCAGCAGCCCCCAAACGGGAGCCGGGAGGGAGCAGTACTTC | CASSPQTGAGREQYF
NA | TRBJ1-2 | TRBV2 | TRBD1 | TGTGCCAGCAGTTCACCGGGACAGACATACTATGGCTACACCTTC | CASSSPGQTYYGYTF
NA | TRBJ2-3 | TRBV7-9 | TRBD1 | TGTGCCAGCAGCGGACAGGGGTGGGGTCCCGATACGCAGTATTTT | CASSGQGWGPDTQYF
NA | TRBJ1-4 | TRBV6-6 | TRBD1 | TGTGCCAGCAGCCGGGACAGGGTCCTCGAAAAACTGTTTTTT | CASSRDRVLEKLFF
NA | TRBJ2-2 | TRBV9 | NA | TGTGCCAGCAGCGTAGGAACCCTTAACACCGGGGAGCTGTTTTTT | CASSVGTLNTGELFF
NA | TRBJ1-1 | TRBV2 | NA | TGTGCCAGCAGTGAAAGTATGACGGGGATGAACACTGAAGCTTTCTTT | CASSESMTGMNTEAFF
NA | TRBJ2-7 | TRBV27 | NA | TGTGCCAGCAGTTTTGGGCAGGACTCCTACGAGCAGTACTTC | CASSFGQDSYEQYF
NA | TRBJ2-7 | TRBV4-1 | TRBD1 | TGCGCCAGCAGCCAAACCGGGACAGGGGTTTGGGAGCAGTACTTC | CASSQTGTGVWEQYF
once | TRBJ1-1 | TRBV4-2 | TRBD1 | TGTGCCAGCAGCCTTAGTGAGGGGGCGGAGGGCACTGAAGCTTTCTTT | CASSLSEGAEGTEAFF
NA | TRBJ2-7 | TRBV6-5 | NA | TGTGCCAGCAGTTACCTGGGGGCCGGCGACGAGCAGTACTTC | CASSYLGAGDEQYF
NA | TRBJ1-1 | TRBV5-4 | TRBD1 | TGTGCCAGCAGCCCGGGACAGGAATACACTGAAGCTTTCTTT | CASSPGQEYTEAFF
NA | TRBJ2-1 | TRBV6-6 | TRBD2 | TGTGCCAGCAGTCATAGCGGGAGCTCCTACAATGAGCAGTTCTTC | CASSHSGSSYNEQFF
NA | TRBJ1-2 | TRBV5-4 | NA | TGTGCCAGCAGCTCAGAGGACTATGGCTACACCTTC | CASSSEDYGYTF
NA | TRBJ1-2 | TRBV4-1 | NA | TGCGCCAGCAGCCCAGCGGCCCCTGGTTTCGAGGACAACTATGGCTACACCTTC | CASSPAAPGFEDNYGYTF
NA | TRBJ2-7 | TRBV5-6 | NA | TGTGCCAGCTCCTTCTGGGGCAACTCCTACGAGCAGTACTTC | CASSFWGNSYEQYF
once | TRBJ2-7 | TRBV6-1 | TRBD1 | TGTGCCAGCAGTAACAGGGGTTCCTACGAGCAGTACTTC | CASSNRGSYEQYF
once | TRBJ2-7 | TRBV6-1 | NA | TGTGCCAGCAGTGACTACGGCAACTACGAGCAGTACTTC | CASSDYGNYEQYF
NA | TRBJ2-7 | TRBV27 | TRBD1 | TGTGCCAGCAGCCCCCGGACAGGGATCGGGGAGCAGTACTTC | CASSPRTGIGEQYF
NA | TRBJ1-4 | TRBV27 | TRBD1 | TGTGCCAGCAGTTTAGTGGCAGGGGGTCTAGAAAAACTGTTTTTT | CASSLVAGGLEKLFF
NA | TRBJ2-7 | TRBV5-8 | NA | TGTGCCAGCAGCATCGGGATAACCTACGAGCAGTACTTC | CASSIGITYEQYF
NA | TRBJ2-2 | TRBV9 | TRBD2 | TGTGCCAGCAGCGTGAATAGCGGGAGCCCCGGGGAGCTGTTTTTT | CASSVNSGSPGELFF
NA | TRBJ2-2 | TRBV7-9 | TRBD1 | TGTGCCAGCAGCCCAGGACAGGGAGTAGACACCGGGGAGCTGTTTTTT | CASSPGQGVDTGELFF
NA | TRBJ1-4 | TRBV6-5 | NA | TGTGCCAGCAGTTTCTCGGCCGTCACTAATGAAAAACTGTTTTTT | CASSFSAVTNEKLFF
NA | TRBJ2-5 | TRBV2 | TRBD1 | TGTGCCAGCAGTTCACCCCGGGACAGAACTCAAGAGACCCAGTACTTC | CASSSPRDRTQETQYF
once | TRBJ2-7 | TRBV7-6 | NA | TGTGCCAGCAGCCAAGGGCCTCCTTACGAGCAGTACTTC | CASSQGPPYEQYF
NA | TRBJ2-7 | TRBV13 | TRBD1 | TGTGCCAGCAGCTTAGGCCACAGGGGGCGAACCTACGAGCAGTACTTC | CASSLGHRGRTYEQYF
NA | TRBJ1-1 | TRBV6-5 | NA | TGTGCCAGCAAGGATACGGCACAGGAATACACTGAAGCTTTCTTT | CASKDTAQEYTEAFF
NA | TRBJ1-1 | TRBV2 | TRBD1 | TGTGCCAGCAGTGAATTTTTAGCGTCACAGGGGACAACTAACACTGAAGCTTTCTTT | CASSEFLASQGTTNTEAFF
NA | TRBJ2-1 | TRBV28 | TRBD2 | TGTGCCAGCAGCCTTGGACTAGCGGGGGGGAGCTCCTACAATGAGCAGTTCTTC | CASSLGLAGGSSYNEQFF
NA | TRBJ1-5 | TRBV19 | NA | TGTGCCAGTAGTTCGTGGGACGTTCAGCCCCAGCATTTT | CASSSWDVQPQHF
NA | TRBJ2-7 | TRBV10-3 | TRBD1 | TGTGCCATCAGCCAGGGACAGGGGGTCGCCTACGAGCAGTACTTC | CAISQGQGVAYEQYF